This passage covers 8 T cell receptor beta chains from one sample sequenced in a study of shared clonotypes between healthy human individuals. This table comes from immunoSEQ multiplex PCR, and its TCRdb copy is limited to in-frame clones, with some not included. The table has around 700,000 clones, about three quarters seen once. Sequencing was done on a sample of memory CD4+ T cells sorted from blood. Subset meaning: CD45RA-negative fraction. The source of these receptors is a woman in her 30s in good health.

The gene calls are TRBV28 and TRBJ2-7; D may be TRBD2 (6 bases). Trimming stripped 7 bases from V and 3 bases from J, with 19 bases between. This CDR3 comprises 15 residues. CDR1 is MDHEN, CDR2 SYDVKM, per germline. CDR3 nucleotide sequence: TGTGCCAGCACCCCTCGACTTGGGCGGGACTACGAGCAGTACTTC. It is translated as CASTPRLGRDYEQYF.

The chain couples TRBV19 to TRBJ2-1; 8 nucleotides match TRBD2. After removal of 6 bases from V and 8 bases from J, the junction contained 6 bases not matched to a gene. The CDR3 length is 13 residues. The germline CDR1 and CDR2 sequences are LNHDA and SQIVND (reference sequence). CDR3 residues: CASRSGSSYEQFF. For the CDR3, the DNA is TGTGCCAGTAGAAGCGGGAGTTCGTATGAGCAGTTCTTC.

Worth noting for this clone: Other DNA variants within this sample encode the same CDR3. The chain recombines TRBV5-1 with TRBJ2-1; D call uncertain. The V and J ends lost 4 bases and 0 bases respectively, with 8 bases between them. This CDR3 is 14 amino acids long. Looked up from germline, CDR1 is SGHRS and CDR2 is YFSETQ. The DNA of the CDR3 is TGCGCCAGCAGCCTCAGCAGCTCCTACAATGAGCAGTTCTTC. Protein product: CASSLSSSYNEQFF.

The rearrangement links TRBV7-2 to TRBJ2-3; D gene ambiguous. This CDR3 comprises 14 residues. CDR1 is SGHTA and CDR2 is FQGNSA in the germline V gene. Trimming removed 5 bases at V and 0 bases at J, with 9 bases between. This chain's CDR3 is CASSPWASTDTQYF. Written as DNA, the CDR3 is TGTGCCAGCAGCCCATGGGCTAGCACAGATACGCAGTATTTT.

V usage is TRBV14 and J usage is TRBJ1-4; unclear D gene. Per germline, CDR1 SGHDN and CDR2 FVKESK. The CDR3 totals 12 residues. Trimming shortened V by 1 base and J by 10 bases, and 7 bases separated the two germline ends. CDR3: CASSQVEGKLFF. In nucleotides, the CDR3 is TGTGCCAGCAGCCAAGTTGAGGGAAAACTGTTTTTT.

The rearrangement links TRBV30 to TRBJ1-2; no clear D gene. The CDR3 totals 12 residues. The germline V gene has CDR1 GTSNPN and CDR2 SVGIG (reference sequence). CDR3 in amino acids: CAHRAELYGYTF. The CDR3 nucleotides are TGTGCTCATAGGGCGGAGCTCTATGGCTACACCTTC.

V gene TRBV19 combines with J gene TRBJ2-5, with D possibly matching TRBD1 (6 bases). Looked up from germline, CDR1 is LNHDA and CDR2 is SQIVND (reference sequence). This CDR3 spans 14 amino acids. Trimming removed 5 bases from V and 5 bases from J, with 15 bases in between. DNA for the CDR3: TGTGCCAGTAGTCCGCAGGGGCTGTGGGAGACCCAGTACTTC. Translation gives CASSPQGLWETQYF.

Regarding this clone: The sample contains more than one DNA sequence encoding this CDR3. The genes are TRBV14 and TRBJ2-7; the D call may be TRBD1 or TRBD2 (5 bases each). CDR3 size: 13 residues. Trimming took off 3 bases at V and 0 bases at J, with 6 bases between the two ends. Germline assignment: CDR1 SGHDN and CDR2 FVKESK. CDR3 loop: CASSHGTSYEQYF. As DNA, the CDR3 is TGTGCCAGCAGCCACGGGACCTCCTACGAGCAGTACTTC.